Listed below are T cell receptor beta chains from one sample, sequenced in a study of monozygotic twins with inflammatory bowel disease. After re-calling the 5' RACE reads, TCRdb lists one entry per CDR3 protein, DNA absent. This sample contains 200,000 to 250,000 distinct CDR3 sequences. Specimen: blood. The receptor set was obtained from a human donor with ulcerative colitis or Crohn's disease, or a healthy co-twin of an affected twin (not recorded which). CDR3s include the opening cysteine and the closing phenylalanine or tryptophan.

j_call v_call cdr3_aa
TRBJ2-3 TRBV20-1 CSALEGVADTQYF
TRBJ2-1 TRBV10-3 CAIRDSGGLHTEQFF
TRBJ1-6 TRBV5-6 CASSLTGVSYNSPLHF
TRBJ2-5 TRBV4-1 CASSQDWPPGRETQYF
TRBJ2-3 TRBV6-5 CASSYSSQAGGRGAQYF
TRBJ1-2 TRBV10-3 CAITDSTTVAYGYTF
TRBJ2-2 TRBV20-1 CSARGHRANTGELFF
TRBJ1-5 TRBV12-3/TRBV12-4 CASSFGDRGFNQPQHF
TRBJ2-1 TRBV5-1 CASSEQGSSYNEQFF
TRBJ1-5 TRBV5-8 CASSRPGQGRNQPQHF
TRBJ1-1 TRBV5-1 CASSLIGVNTEAFF
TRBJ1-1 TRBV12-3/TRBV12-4 CASRRPGLKNTEAFF
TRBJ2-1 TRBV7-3 CASSLAPLVDEQFF
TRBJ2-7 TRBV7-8 CASSLGQGPNYEQYF
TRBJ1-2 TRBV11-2 CASSWPRGGTGGEPNYGYTF
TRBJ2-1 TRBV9 CASSARGGIYNEQFF
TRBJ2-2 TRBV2 CASGGVGRSTGELFF
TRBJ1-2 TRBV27 CASSSRLAAIYGYTF
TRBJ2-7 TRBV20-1 CSARPLDRAYEQYF
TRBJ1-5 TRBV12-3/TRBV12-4 CASSFTSGGDQPQHF
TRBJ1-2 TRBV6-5 CASSYSVPSGAGRFYGYTF
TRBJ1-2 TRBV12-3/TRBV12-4 CASSFSGPLYGYTF
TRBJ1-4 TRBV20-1 CSVLQGANEKLFF
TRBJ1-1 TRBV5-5 CASSLRLGGLIEAFF
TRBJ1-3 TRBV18 CASSLYKDSSGNTIYF
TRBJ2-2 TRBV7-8 CASSFIGRGSLKYTGELFF
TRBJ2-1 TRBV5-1 CASSPRTGKNEQFF